This T cell receptor beta chain appears in the sequencing data of a study of beta chain features in type 1 diabetes. The study reverse transcribed the entire isolated RNA, so it sequenced expressed TCRB transcripts. The data were produced by immunoSEQ multiplex PCR, yet TCRdb's version contains in-frame clones alone and is incomplete. The sample carries almost 350,000 clones, 15% to 20% recorded once. Stem cell-like memory, regulatory, central memory and naive CD4+ cells were sorted via CD45RO/CCR7/CD25/CD127/CD95/CD27. Germline assignment: CDR1 SGHVS and CDR2 FQNEAQ. Trimming took 5 bases from V and 4 from J, leaving 13 bases between them. The CDR3 length is 14 residues.

Sequencing was carried out using naive CD4+ T cells from blood. This receptor was obtained from a woman aged 18 to 35 in good health. The chain has TRBV7-8 and TRBJ2-3; weak D call: TRBD2 (5 bases). The CDR3 DNA follows: TGTGCCAGCAGCCGGAGGAGAGGTGCAGATACGCAGTATTTT. Amino acid sequence: CASSRRRGADTQYF.